This T cell receptor beta chain was sequenced for a study of T-cell memory formation after mild COVID-19. Findings and limits, study-wide: Pre-infection memory held some responding clones, suggesting pre-existing cross-reactive T cells responded. For contracting clones, CD4+ ones sat mainly in CM and EM, CD8+ in EMRA.

The CDR3 is 12 amino acids. V shed 4 bases and J shed 4 bases, with 8 bases lying between them. Germline-derived CDR1 and CDR2 are SGHRS and YFSETQ. This clonotype was detected only a few times. Its antigen is unknown. Amplification by 5'RACE using constant-segment primers produced TCR alpha and TCR beta cDNA libraries that carried sample barcodes and UMIs. Each CDR3 protein gets one entry after TCRdb re-called the 5' RACE reads with MiXCR. Here the sample spans 100,000 to 150,000 distinct CDR3 sequences, about 18% being singletons. The rearrangement uses TRBV5-1 and TRBJ2-5; D gene unclear. Sequenced: PBMCs or a T cell subset sorted from them (not recorded which). This sequence originates from a man in his late teens or twenties who had mild COVID-19 (a few samples of this study predate the infection). Cell type and time point are not known. In nucleotides, the CDR3 is TGCGCCAGCAGCCACGACCCAGAGACCCAGTACTTC. This sequence encodes CASSHDPETQYF.